What follows are 10 T cell receptor beta chains derived from one specimen sequenced in a study of blood T cells in healthy people across ages. Alongside a J-beta primer mix, a sample-barcoded 5' primer served in a second PCR lasting about 7 to 12 cycles. A single record per CDR3 protein comes from TCRdb applying MiXCR to the 5' RACE reads. The sample gives approximately 820,000 distinct CDR3 sequences, more than 40% of which show up once; under 20% is in the top ten. Sequencing was performed on blood. The source is a man aged 55-75 years in good health.

Of note for this clonotype: An end of the junction differs from the germline gene, which may be a read error. The rearrangement joins TRBV5-1 to TRBJ2-7, with D possibly TRBD2 on 6 matching bases. The CDR3 runs to 14 residues. Germline CDR1 SGHRS, CDR2 YFSETQ. The DNA of the CDR3 is TGCGCCGGCAGCTTGTTGGGGGGTCGGGGCGAGCAGTACTTC. Residues: CAGSLLGGRGEQYF.

This clonotype has just one count. The V gene is TRBV10-3, the J gene TRBJ2-3; 10 nucleotides agree with TRBD1. The V and J ends lost 6 bases and 4 bases, in that order; junction bases with no gene match: 7. The CDR3 loop spans 15 amino acids. Germline CDR1 reads ENHRY; CDR2 reads SYGVKD. CDR3 in DNA: TGTGCCATCAGGGGGGGGACAGGGGAAGCAGATACGCAGTATTTT. It codes for CAIRGGTGEADTQYF.

The V gene is TRBV13, the J gene TRBJ2-1; TRBD1 aligns across 10 bases. The length of the CDR3 is 20 residues. CDR1 PRHDT and CDR2 FYEKMQ come from the germline V gene (reference sequence). With V trimmed by 4 bases and J by 4 bases, 19 bases remained unmatched. As DNA, the CDR3 is TGTGCCAGCAGCTCGCAACGAAACCCCGGGACAGGGGCTACATACAATGAGCAGTTCTTC. It yields the protein CASSSQRNPGTGATYNEQFF.

The chain employs TRBV6-2 or TRBV6-3 and TRBJ2-7; 8 nucleotides agree with TRBD1. The ends lost 4 bases at V and 2 bases at J; junction bases unmatched: 10. Germline loops: CDR1 MNHEY, CDR2 SVGEGT. CDR3 length: 16 residues. The CDR3 region is CASSSPRTGTPYEQYF. The CDR3, as DNA: TGTGCCAGCAGTTCTCCAAGGACAGGGACGCCCTACGAGCAGTACTTC.

This sequence joins TRBV21-1 and TRBJ2-1. TRBV21-1 is a pseudogene locus. This CDR3 comprises 12 residues. The CDR3 bases are TGTGCCAGCAGCAAAGACGAAGTCGGGCAGTTCTTC. Protein product: CASSKDEVGQFF.

This clonotype was seen a single time. The gene calls are TRBV11-2 and TRBJ2-3; D unclear. Germline V gene lookup returns CDR1 SGHAT and CDR2 FQNNGV. Trimming pared 5 bases from V and 0 bases from J, leaving 18 bases between. The CDR3 has 17 amino acids. The CDR3 spells CASSPSPRGWSTDTQYF. Here the CDR3 DNA reads TGTGCCAGCAGCCCCTCACCGCGTGGGTGGAGCACAGATACGCAGTATTTT.

This clonotype was detected ten times or more. The V call is TRBV12-3 or TRBV12-4, the J call TRBJ2-7; unclear D gene. The CDR3 totals 11 residues. Trimming removed 6 bases at V and 6 bases at J, with 9 bases between. The CDR3 sequence: CASSLKSEQYF. The CDR3 DNA sequence: TGTGCCAGCAGCTTAAAGTCCGAGCAGTACTTC.

The chain joins TRBV2 to TRBJ1-1, with 7 bases fitting TRBD1. V was clipped by 4 bases and J by 0 bases; unmatched bases: 11. This CDR3 has 17 residues. Per the germline V gene, CDR1 is SNHLY and CDR2 is FYNNEI. DNA for the CDR3: TGTGCCAGCAGTGTTTTAGGGGGCAGAAATATGAACACTGAAGCTTTCTTT. Residues: CASSVLGGRNMNTEAFF.

Concerning this clonotype itself: One base separates it from a far larger clone, so it is likely a read error. This rearrangement joins TRBV4-3 to TRBJ2-1; 10 bases are shared with TRBD1. This CDR3 region has 14 residues. CDR1 and CDR2 (germline): LGHNA, YSLEER. Trimming removed 1 base from V and 10 bases from J; junction bases left unmatched: 4. For the CDR3, the DNA is TGCGCCAGCAGCCAAGGACAGGGGGCCTACGAGCAGTTCTTC. It translates to CASSQGQGAYEQFF.

The chain has TRBV5-6 and TRBJ1-5, with D unresolved. CDR1 is SGHDT and CDR2 is YYEEEE in the germline V gene. The CDR3 consists of 16 residues. Trimming stripped 1 base from V and 1 base from J, with 12 bases between. CDR3 protein: CASSLYGQASNQPQHF. CDR3 nucleotides: TGTGCCAGCAGCTTGTATGGGCAGGCCAGCAATCAGCCCCAGCATTTT.